These 8 T cell receptor beta chains came from one sample sequenced in a study of T-cell memory formation after mild COVID-19. TCRdb reprocessed the 5' RACE reads with MiXCR, giving one entry per CDR3 protein. This table holds about 130,000 distinct CDR3 sequences, approximately 17% found once. Sequencing used PBMCs or a T cell subset sorted from them (not recorded which). These TCRs come from a man between 18 and 29 years old who had mild COVID-19 (a few samples of this study predate the infection). Cell type and time point are not known.

The chain couples TRBV5-1 to TRBJ1-4, with D perhaps TRBD1 (6 bases). Trimming left V 4 bases short and J 3 bases short, with 22 bases between. CDR3 size: 18 residues. Germline V gene lookup returns CDR1 SGHRS and CDR2 YFSETQ. DNA for the CDR3: TGCGCCAGCAGCCAAGTGACAGGAACCGCCTTATCTAATGAAAAACTGTTTTTT. It specifies CASSQVTGTALSNEKLFF.

This clonotype has just a few counts. This sequence joins TRBV10-3 and TRBJ2-7, with TRBD2 matching over 8 bases. This CDR3 region has 14 residues. V was pared by 6 bases and J by 5 bases, with 9 bases of the junction left unmatched. Germline CDR1 and CDR2: ENHRY and SYGVKD. As DNA, the CDR3 is TGTGCCATCAGAGCGGGGGCCGATGTCAACGAGCAGTACTTC. It is translated as CAIRAGADVNEQYF.

This chain links TRBV15 with TRBJ2-1; D is possibly TRBD1 (5 bases). CDR3 length equals 14 residues. Germline CDR1 is LNHNV and CDR2 is YYDKDF (reference sequence). V gave up 2 bases and J gave up 5 bases, with 10 bases separating them. As DNA, the CDR3 is TGTGCCACCAGCAGAAACAGGAACGACAATGAGCAGTTCTTC. Its protein product is CATSRNRNDNEQFF.

The chain is built from TRBV20-1 and TRBJ2-5, with 8 bases fitting TRBD2. Germline V gives CDR1 DFQATT, CDR2 SNEGSKA (reference sequence). Trimming removed 1 base from V and 5 bases from J; junction bases left unmatched: 15. CDR3 size: 17 residues. CDR3 nucleotide sequence: TGCAGTGCTAGAGCTTGGGGCGGGACTAGTCCAGGGGAGACCCAGTACTTC. Amino acids: CSARAWGGTSPGETQYF.

In this sample, this clonotype turned up many times. This sequence joins TRBV11-2 and TRBJ2-1; 7 bases line up with TRBD1. The CDR3 spans 13 residues. V lost 3 bases and J lost 7; bases outside the gene matches: 3. Germline CDR1 SGHAT, CDR2 FQNNGV. The CDR3 loop reads CASSLGQRNEQFF. CDR3 coding DNA: TGTGCCAGCAGCTTGGGACAGAGAAATGAGCAGTTCTTC. Combining the CDR3 with reference TRBV11-2 and TRBJ2-1 gives the whole variable domain EAGVAQSPRYKIIEKRQSVAFWCNPISGHATLYWYQQILGQGPKLLIQFQNNGVVDDSQLPKDRFSAERLKGVDSTLKIQPAKLEDSAVYLCASSLGQRNEQFFGPGTRLTVL.

This clonotype was seen at least ten times. The chain uses TRBV4-1 and TRBJ2-1; D ambiguous. V lost 4 bases to trimming and J lost 4 bases, with 17 bases between them. The length of the CDR3 is 16 residues. CDR1 MGHRA and CDR2 YSYEKL come from the germline V gene. The CDR3 DNA reads TGCGCCAGCAGCCCTTTAATCCAGCCGCGGTACAATGAGCAGTTCTTC. The encoded protein is CASSPLIQPRYNEQFF.

This chain links TRBV6-6 with TRBJ2-5; the match to TRBD2 covers 10 bases. The CDR3 spans 15 residues. Per germline, CDR1 MNHNY and CDR2 SVGAGI (reference sequence). Germline trimming cut 10 bases from V and 5 bases from J; bases unmatched to any gene: 13. CDR3 nucleotide sequence: TGTGCCACCGATTCGATCCCGGGACTAGCGGAGACCCAGTACTTC. Amino acids: CATDSIPGLAETQYF.

The rearrangement joins TRBV24-1 to TRBJ2-5; 8 bases map to TRBD1. The germline CDR1 and CDR2 sequences are KGHDR and SFDVKD. CDR3 length equals 18 residues. Unmatched junction bases numbered 10, after V lost 0 bases and J lost 2 bases. The CDR3, as DNA: TGTGCCACCAGTGATTTGCCGGGGACAGGAGACTATCAAGAGACCCAGTACTTC. Residues: CATSDLPGTGDYQETQYF.